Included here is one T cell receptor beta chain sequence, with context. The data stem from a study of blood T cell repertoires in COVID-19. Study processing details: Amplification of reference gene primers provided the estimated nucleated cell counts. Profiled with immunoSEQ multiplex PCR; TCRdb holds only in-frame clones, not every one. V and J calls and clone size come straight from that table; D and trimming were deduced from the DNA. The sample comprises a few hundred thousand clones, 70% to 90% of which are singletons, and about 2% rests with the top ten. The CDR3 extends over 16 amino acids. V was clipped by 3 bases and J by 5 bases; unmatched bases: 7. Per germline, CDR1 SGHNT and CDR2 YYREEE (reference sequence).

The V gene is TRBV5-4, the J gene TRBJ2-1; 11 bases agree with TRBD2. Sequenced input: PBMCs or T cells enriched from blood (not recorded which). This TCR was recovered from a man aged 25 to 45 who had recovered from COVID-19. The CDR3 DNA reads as TGTGCCAGCAGCTCGATACTAGCGGGGGAGAACAATGAGCAGTTCTTC. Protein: CASSSILAGENNEQFF.